This paragraph reports one TCR beta chain. Clones were read by immunoSEQ multiplex PCR, and TCRdb kept only the in-frame ones, dropping some. The repertoire holds 350,000 to 450,000 clones, with roughly 90% as singletons. Treatment given: 19 received Ad26.COV2.S at low or high dose, single or two shots; about 5 received placebo; per-sample allocation not given. The samples date from day 63 after the first vaccine or placebo injection. The record originates from a study of Ad26.COV2.S vaccination and SARS-CoV-2 variants. The length of the CDR3 is 14 residues. Germline V gene lookup returns CDR1 MNHNY and CDR2 SVGAGI (reference sequence). V was clipped by 4 bases and J by 5 bases, with 14 bases between them.

This chain uses TRBV6-6 with TRBJ2-5, with D maybe TRBD2 (6 bases). This receptor was taken from a person between 18 and 60 years old who received the Ad26.COV2.S COVID-19 vaccine or a placebo. The source was peripheral blood, collected in a trial of Ad26.COV2.S vaccine versus placebo. CDR3 nucleotide sequence: TGTGCCAGCAGTTTCGGGACTGAAACGGAGACCCAGTACTTC. Encoded protein: CASSFGTETETQYF.